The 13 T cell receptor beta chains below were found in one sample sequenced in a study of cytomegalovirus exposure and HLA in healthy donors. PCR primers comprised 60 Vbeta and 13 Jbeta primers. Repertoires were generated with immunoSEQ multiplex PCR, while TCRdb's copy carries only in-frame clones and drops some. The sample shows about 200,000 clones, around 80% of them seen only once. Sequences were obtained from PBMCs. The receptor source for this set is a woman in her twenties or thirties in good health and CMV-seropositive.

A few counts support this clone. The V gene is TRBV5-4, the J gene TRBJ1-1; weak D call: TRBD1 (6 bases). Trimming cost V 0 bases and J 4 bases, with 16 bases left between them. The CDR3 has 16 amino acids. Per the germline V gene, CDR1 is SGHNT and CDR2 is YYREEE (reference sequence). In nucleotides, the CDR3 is TGTGCCAGCAGCTTGGCTGCAGGGGCGGGGGTCACTGAAGCTTTCTTT. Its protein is CASSLAAGAGVTEAFF. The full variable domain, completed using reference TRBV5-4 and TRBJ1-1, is ETGVTQSPTHLIKTRGQQVTLRCSSQSGHNTVSWYQQALGQGPQFIFQYYREEENGRGNFPPRFSGLQFPNYSSELNVNALELDDSALYLCASSLAAGAGVTEAFFGQGTRLTVV.

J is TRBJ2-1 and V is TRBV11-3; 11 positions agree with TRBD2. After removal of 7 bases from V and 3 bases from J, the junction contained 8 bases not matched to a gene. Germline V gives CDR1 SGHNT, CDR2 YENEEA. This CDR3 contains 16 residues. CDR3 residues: CASTTGTSGFYNEQFF. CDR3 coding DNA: TGTGCCAGCACCACCGGGACTAGCGGATTCTACAATGAGCAGTTCTTC.

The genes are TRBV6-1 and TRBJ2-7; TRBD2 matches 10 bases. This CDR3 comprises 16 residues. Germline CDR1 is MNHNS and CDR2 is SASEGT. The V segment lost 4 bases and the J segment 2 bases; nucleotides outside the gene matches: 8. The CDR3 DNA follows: TGTGCCAGCAGTGCTCTTGGACTAGCGGCAACCTACGAGCAGTACTTC. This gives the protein CASSALGLAATYEQYF.

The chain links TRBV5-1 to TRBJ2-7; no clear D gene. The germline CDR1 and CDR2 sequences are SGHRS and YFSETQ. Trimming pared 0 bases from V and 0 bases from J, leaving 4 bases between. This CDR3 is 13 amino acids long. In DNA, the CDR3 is TGCGCCAGCAGCTTGGGGAGCTCCTACGAGCAGTACTTC. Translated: CASSLGSSYEQYF.

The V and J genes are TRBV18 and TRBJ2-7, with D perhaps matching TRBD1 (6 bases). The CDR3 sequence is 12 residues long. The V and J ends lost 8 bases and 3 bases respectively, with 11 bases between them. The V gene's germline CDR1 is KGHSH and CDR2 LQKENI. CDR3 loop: CASRDTYYEQYF. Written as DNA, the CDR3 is TGTGCCAGCCGGGACACTTACTACGAGCAGTACTTC.

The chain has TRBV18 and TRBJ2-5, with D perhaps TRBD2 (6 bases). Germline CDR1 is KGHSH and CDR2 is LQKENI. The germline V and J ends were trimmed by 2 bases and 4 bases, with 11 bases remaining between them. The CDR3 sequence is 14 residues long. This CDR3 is CASSPGAGRETQYF. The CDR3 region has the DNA TGTGCCAGCTCACCAGGGGCGGGACGAGAGACCCAGTACTTC.

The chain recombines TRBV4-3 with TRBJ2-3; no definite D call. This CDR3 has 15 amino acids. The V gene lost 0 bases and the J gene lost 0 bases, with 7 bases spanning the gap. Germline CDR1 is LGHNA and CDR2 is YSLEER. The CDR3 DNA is TGCGCCAGCAGCCAAGATCCGCGTAGCACAGATACGCAGTATTTT. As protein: CASSQDPRSTDTQYF.

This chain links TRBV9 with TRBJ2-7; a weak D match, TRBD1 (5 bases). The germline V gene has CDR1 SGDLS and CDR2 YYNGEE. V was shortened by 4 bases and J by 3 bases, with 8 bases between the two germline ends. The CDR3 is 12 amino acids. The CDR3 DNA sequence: TGTGCCAGCAGCTCCAGGGACTACGAGCAGTACTTC. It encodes CASSSRDYEQYF.

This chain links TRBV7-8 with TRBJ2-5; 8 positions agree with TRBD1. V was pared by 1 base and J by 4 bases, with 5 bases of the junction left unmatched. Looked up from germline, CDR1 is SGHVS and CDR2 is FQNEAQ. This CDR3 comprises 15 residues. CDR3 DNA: TGTGCCAGCAGCTTAGATGCAGGGGGCGCAGAGACCCAGTACTTC. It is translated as CASSLDAGGAETQYF.

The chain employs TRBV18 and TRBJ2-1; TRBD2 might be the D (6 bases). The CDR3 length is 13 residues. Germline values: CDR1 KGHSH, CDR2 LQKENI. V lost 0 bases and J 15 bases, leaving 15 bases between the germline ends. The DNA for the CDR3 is TGTGCCAGCTCACCACCTTTCTGGGGGGAGTCGTTCTTC. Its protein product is CASSPPFWGESFF.

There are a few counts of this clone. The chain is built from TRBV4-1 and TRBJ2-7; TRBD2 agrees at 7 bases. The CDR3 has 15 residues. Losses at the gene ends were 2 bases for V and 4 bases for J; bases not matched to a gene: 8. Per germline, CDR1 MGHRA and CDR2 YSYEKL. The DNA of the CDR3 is TGCGCCAGCAGCCAAAGGACTAGTTCACTTTACGAGCAGTACTTC. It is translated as CASSQRTSSLYEQYF.

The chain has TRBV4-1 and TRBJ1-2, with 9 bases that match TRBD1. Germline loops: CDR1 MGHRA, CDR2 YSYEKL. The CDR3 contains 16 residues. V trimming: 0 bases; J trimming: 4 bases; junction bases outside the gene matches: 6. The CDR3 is CASSQETGGAAYGYTF. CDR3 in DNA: TGCGCCAGCAGCCAAGAAACAGGGGGCGCCGCCTATGGCTACACCTTC.

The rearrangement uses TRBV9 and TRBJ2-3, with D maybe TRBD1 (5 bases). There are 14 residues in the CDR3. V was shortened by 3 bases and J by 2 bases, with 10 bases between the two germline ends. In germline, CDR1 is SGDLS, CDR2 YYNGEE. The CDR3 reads CASSAQGFTDTQYF. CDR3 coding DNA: TGTGCCAGCAGCGCCCAGGGATTCACAGATACGCAGTATTTT. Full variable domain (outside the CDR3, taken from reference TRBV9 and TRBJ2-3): DSGVTQTPKHLITATGQRVTLRCSPRSGDLSVYWYQQSLDQGLQFLIQYYNGEERAKGNILERFSAQQFPDLHSELNLSSLELGDSALYFCASSAQGFTDTQYFGPGTRLTVL.